Each of the 15 T cell receptor beta chains below was sequenced from the same sample in a study of blood T cell repertoires in COVID-19 (dated by TCRdb to 2018 to 2020). The protocol used for the library was the immunoSEQ multiplex PCR assay. TCRdb took over this immuneACCESS table, retaining in-frame rearrangements with V and J assigned. Such tables are incomplete; in checked studies, under half of the missing clones stem from an unresolved V gene, and the remainder is unexplained. Recorded for this sample are about 170,000 clones; approximately 79% of them occurred a single time. The leading ten clones occupy around a fifth of the sample. Sequenced input: PBMCs or T cells enriched from blood (not recorded which). These TCRs come from a woman in her 70s in a cohort exposed to, infected with or recovered from COVID-19 (not recorded which).

This chain connects TRBV27 to TRBJ1-1; no reliable D call. Germline loops: CDR1 MNHEY, CDR2 SMNVEV (reference sequence). The CDR3 loop spans 15 amino acids. The V gene lost 0 bases and the J gene lost 0 bases, with 8 bases spanning the gap. CDR3 bases: TGTGCCAGCAGTTTATCGCAGGATATGAACACTGAAGCTTTCTTT. Its protein is CASSLSQDMNTEAFF.

The chain employs TRBV6-6 and TRBJ1-1, with 8 bases aligning to TRBD1. The junction had 11 bases not matched to a gene; V was cut back by 5 bases and J by 0 bases. Germline CDR1 MNHNY, CDR2 SVGAGI (reference sequence). The length of the CDR3 is 17 residues. The CDR3 here is CASSPRTGRGVNTEAFF. The CDR3 DNA reads as TGTGCCAGCAGTCCGCGGACAGGGAGGGGGGTGAACACTGAAGCTTTCTTT.

The chain combines TRBV7-3 with TRBJ1-1; D not certain. Trimming shortened V by 2 bases and J by 1 base, and 11 bases separated the two germline ends. This CDR3 region has 15 residues. CDR1 SGHTA and CDR2 FQGTGA come from the germline V gene. This CDR3 reads CASSLGSTENTEAFF. CDR3 DNA: TGTGCCAGCAGCTTAGGAAGTACAGAGAACACTGAAGCTTTCTTT.

This clone showed up many times. The CDR3 nucleotides are TGTGCCAGCAGCCTTAGGACAGGGACCTTAGGCTACACCTTC. It codes for CASSLRTGTLGYTF. This chain joins TRBV5-4 and TRBJ1-2; TRBD1 matches 8 bases. Germline-derived CDR1 and CDR2 are SGHNT and YYREEE (reference sequence). The ends lost 4 bases at V and 8 bases at J; junction bases unmatched: 10. The length of the CDR3 is 14 residues.

This sequence joins TRBV10-3 and TRBJ2-7; the match to TRBD1 covers 10 bases. The CDR3 runs to 14 residues. From germline, CDR1 is ENHRY and CDR2 SYGVKD. J lost 5 bases, V lost 6 bases, and 7 bases had no gene match. The CDR3 DNA follows: TGTGCCATCAGCCGACAGGGGGCGTTGGACGAGCAGTACTTC. Encoded protein: CAISRQGALDEQYF.

The rearrangement links TRBV19 to TRBJ2-5; 9 bases align to TRBD2. The germline CDR1 and CDR2 sequences are LNHDA and SQIVND (reference sequence). This CDR3 is built from 13 residues. V lost 5 bases and J lost 5; bases outside the gene matches: 3. The CDR3 coding sequence is TGTGCCAGTAGTCAGGCGGGAGGGGAGACCCAGTACTTC. Encoded protein: CASSQAGGETQYF.

The CDR3 region is CASSRDGTGNTEAFF. CDR3 DNA sequence: TGTGCCAGCAGCCGGGACGGGACAGGGAACACTGAAGCTTTCTTT. The chain links TRBV5-5 to TRBJ1-1; the match to TRBD1 covers 8 bases. With V trimmed by 4 bases and J by 1 base, 6 bases remained unmatched. Germline CDR1 and CDR2: SGHKS and YYEKEE (reference sequence). The CDR3 runs to 15 residues.

The chain carries TRBV28 and TRBJ2-5; tentative D call: TRBD2 (6 bases). Germline values: CDR1 MDHEN, CDR2 SYDVKM. The CDR3 spans 13 residues. Trimming pared 10 bases from V and 2 bases from J, leaving 14 bases between. The CDR3 DNA sequence: TGTGCCACCAGAGGAGGGACGCAAGAGACCCAGTACTTC. This codes for CATRGGTQETQYF.

This clone was recorded a few times. This chain joins TRBV3-1 (or the pseudogene TRBV3-2) and TRBJ2-5, with 11 bases that match TRBD1. Germline CDR1 and CDR2: LGHDT and YNNKEL (reference sequence). The V and J ends lost 4 bases and 4 bases, in that order; junction bases with no gene match: 5. The CDR3 has 15 residues. The CDR3 spells CASSRVGTGGETQYF. CDR3 sequence (DNA): TGTGCCAGCAGCCGGGTCGGGACAGGGGGAGAGACCCAGTACTTC.

The chain joins TRBV2 to TRBJ1-3; D ambiguous. The CDR3 spans 14 residues. Trimming took off 7 bases at V and 2 bases at J, with 12 bases between the two ends. Germline V CDR1 and CDR2: SNHLY, FYNNEI. CDR3 in amino acids: CASTLGGTGNTIYF. In nucleotides, the CDR3 is TGTGCCAGCACCCTTGGAGGGACTGGAAACACCATATATTTT.

V gene TRBV9 combines with J gene TRBJ2-5, with D possibly matching TRBD1 (6 bases). From germline, CDR1 is SGDLS and CDR2 YYNGEE. This CDR3 region has 15 residues. V lost 0 bases and J 2 bases, leaving 11 bases between the germline ends. CDR3 DNA: TGTGCCAGCAGCGTAGCCACAGGGCGGCAAGAGACCCAGTACTTC. Its translation: CASSVATGRQETQYF.

Details on this clone: This CDR3 is also generated by other DNA sequences in the sample. The chain couples TRBV7-9 to TRBJ1-2; the D gene is possibly TRBD1 (6 bases). V was pared by 5 bases and J by 8 bases, with 15 bases between. Germline CDR1 is SEHNR and CDR2 is FQNEAQ (reference sequence). CDR3 size: 13 residues. CDR3 loop: CASSPGQRYGYTF. The DNA of the CDR3 is TGTGCCAGCAGCCCGGGACAAAGGTACGGCTACACCTTC.

This rearrangement joins TRBV7-2 to TRBJ2-5, with TRBD2 matching over 12 bases. The CDR3 is made up of 15 amino acids. CDR1 and CDR2 (germline): SGHTA, FQGNSA. Losses at the gene ends were 5 bases for V and 5 bases for J; bases not matched to a gene: 6. As DNA, the CDR3 is TGTGCCAGCAGCCGGTCCGGGACTAGCGGGGAGACCCAGTACTTC. Translation: CASSRSGTSGETQYF.

This CDR3 is CAWSSGQTYEQYF. CDR3 coding DNA: TGTGCCTGGAGTAGTGGACAGACCTACGAGCAGTACTTC. The rearrangement links TRBV30 to TRBJ2-7; D possibly corresponds to TRBD1 (6 bases). CDR3 length: 13 residues. Germline V gene lookup returns CDR1 GTSNPN and CDR2 SVGIG (reference sequence). Trimming cost V 2 bases and J 2 bases, with 10 bases left between them.

This chain joins TRBV5-1 and TRBJ2-5; possible D gene TRBD2, 6 bases. The V end lost 1 base, the J end lost 3 bases, and 10 bases lay between the germline ends. This CDR3 comprises 14 residues. Germline assignment: CDR1 SGHRS and CDR2 YFSETQ. The DNA of the CDR3 is TGCGCCAGCAGCTTGTTGGGCGGGGAAGAGACCCAGTACTTC. Its translation: CASSLLGGEETQYF.